The clone carrying this T cell receptor (beta chain) was counted between two and nine times. The data were taken from a study of T-cell reconstitution after alpha-beta-depleted transplantation in children. V lost 5 bases to trimming and J lost 0 bases, with 16 bases between them. Germline lookup yields CDR1 SEHNR and CDR2 FQNEAQ (reference sequence). The CDR3 runs to 16 residues. Unique molecular identifiers were used in preparing the TCRbeta library. TCRdb independently ran MiXCR on the PCR reads; one entry per CDR3 protein. The sample has approximately 400,000 distinct CDR3 sequences, 11% seen once.

The sample here was PBMCs from the stem cell graft donor, taken from the stem cell graft. V usage is TRBV7-9 and J usage is TRBJ1-1, with D possibly being TRBD1 (5 bases). The origin of this receptor is a human donor who donated a stem cell graft to a child with acute myeloid leukemia. In nucleotides, the CDR3 is TGTGCCAGCAGCCCTAGGGGAGGGCAGATGAACACTGAAGCTTTCTTT. Protein sequence: CASSPRGGQMNTEAFF.